The rows below give T cell receptor beta chains drawn from one sample of a study of beta chain features in type 1 diabetes. Here immunoSEQ multiplex PCR was the method, and the copy in TCRdb shows in-frame clones only, minus some. The sample includes around 400,000 clones, around 15% of them seen just once. Sequencing was performed on naive CD4+ T cells from blood. The source of these receptors is a woman younger than 30 in good health. The CDR3 runs from the conserved cysteine through the conserved F or W. D genes are given only for firm matches. Clone size is stated in some rows and not others, as once, few, many or a class when expanded.

TRBJ1-2 NA TRBV9 NA TGTGCCAGCAGCTCGAGGGCCAACTATGGCTACACCTTC CASSSRANYGYTF
TRBJ1-4 NA TRBV5-1 TRBD1 TGCGCCAGCAGCTCGATTGGGACAGGGGACGAAAAACTGTTTTTT CASSSIGTGDEKLFF
TRBJ2-7 few TRBV11-2 TRBD2 TGTGCCAGCAGCCGGGGGCGACTAGCGTACTACGAGCAGTACTTC CASSRGRLAYYEQYF
TRBJ1-4 NA TRBV28 NA TGTGCCAGCAGAACTCCTCCCACCGAAAAACTGTTTTTT CASRTPPTEKLFF
TRBJ2-7 NA TRBV28 NA TGTGCCAGCAGATTTAGAAGCTCCTACGAGCAGTACTTC CASRFRSSYEQYF
TRBJ2-3 NA TRBV14 NA TGTGCCAGCAGCCAATGGGGCGGCGGCTTCACAGATACGCAGTATTTT CASSQWGGGFTDTQYF
TRBJ1-5 NA TRBV2 NA TGTGCCAGCAGTGAACGGGCAGGGGAACAGCCCCAGCATTTT CASSERAGEQPQHF
TRBJ1-1 once TRBV28 NA TGTGCCAGCCGGGATCCTAACACTGAAGCTTTCTTT CASRDPNTEAFF
TRBJ2-1 few TRBV29-1 TRBD1 TGCACAGGGGGCCTCTCTGGTGAGCAGTTCTTC CTGGLSGEQFF
TRBJ2-7 NA TRBV7-9 NA TGTGCCAGCAGCCTGGGGGGGCGGTACTACGAGCAGTACTTC CASSLGGRYYEQYF
TRBJ2-7 NA TRBV5-1 TRBD1 TGCGCCAGCAGCTTGGACGGACAGGGCTTCTACGAGCAGTACTTC CASSLDGQGFYEQYF
TRBJ2-7 NA TRBV10-3 TRBD2 TGTGCCATCAGTGCTAGCGGTGTCTTCGTAAACGAGCAGTACTTC CAISASGVFVNEQYF
TRBJ1-3 few TRBV6-5 NA TGTGCCACAACCTTGAGAGGGTCTGGAAACACCATATATTTT CATTLRGSGNTIYF
TRBJ2-6 few TRBV5-4 TRBD1 TGTGCCAGCAGCTTACAGGGGGCTGGGGCCAACGTCCTGACTTTC CASSLQGAGANVLTF
TRBJ1-2 NA TRBV30 NA TGTGCCTGGAGTGTATGGGGAGACTCTGGCTACACCTTC CAWSVWGDSGYTF
TRBJ2-1 few TRBV9 TRBD2 TGTGCCAGCAGCGTAGATGTTAGCGGGGTATACAATGAGCAGTTCTTC CASSVDVSGVYNEQFF
TRBJ1-5 few TRBV6-6 NA TGTGCCAGCAGTTACCCGGTCAGGGGAATCAATCAGCCCCAGCATTTT CASSYPVRGINQPQHF
TRBJ1-1 NA TRBV9 NA TGTGCCAGCAGCGCTATCAACACTGAAGCTTTCTTT CASSAINTEAFF
TRBJ1-1 few TRBV29-1 NA TGCAGCGTTGCAGGGACAATGAACACTGAAGCTTTCTTT CSVAGTMNTEAFF
TRBJ2-1 few TRBV4-2 TRBD2 TGTGCCAGCAGCCAAGATGGGCTAGCGGCTCCCTACAATGAGCAGTTCTTC CASSQDGLAAPYNEQFF
TRBJ1-1 NA TRBV5-4 NA TGTGCCAGCAGCTTGGCAACTGAAGCTTTCTTT CASSLATEAFF
TRBJ2-7 NA TRBV30 NA TGTGCCTGGACCTCGGGAAATTACGAGCAGTACTTC CAWTSGNYEQYF
TRBJ2-6 few TRBV5-1 NA TGCGCCAGCAGCTTGGGAGGCCAATCTGGGGCCAACGTCCTGACTTTC CASSLGGQSGANVLTF
TRBJ2-2 NA TRBV7-8 TRBD2 TGTGCCAGCACCTCTAGCGGGAGCGGCACCGGGGAGCTGTTTTTT CASTSSGSGTGELFF
TRBJ2-3 NA TRBV30 TRBD2 TGTGCCTGTGGACTAGCGGGATTCGATACGCAGTATTTT CACGLAGFDTQYF
TRBJ1-1 few TRBV29-1 NA TGCAGCGCCGAACCCCTAATGAACACTGAAGCTTTCTTT CSAEPLMNTEAFF
TRBJ2-3 NA TRBV29-1 TRBD2 TGCAGCGTCGCCGCTGGGAGCGGGACTAGCACAGATACGCAGTATTTT CSVAAGSGTSTDTQYF
TRBJ2-1 few TRBV28 TRBD1 TGTGCCACCGGATCCCGGACAGGGGGCAGTTTTAATGAGCAGTTCTTC CATGSRTGGSFNEQFF
TRBJ1-1 NA TRBV2 TRBD1 TGTGCCAGCAGGGGGACAGGGGGAAAAACTGAAGCTTTCTTT CASRGTGGKTEAFF
TRBJ2-7 few TRBV9 TRBD1 TGTGCCAGCAGCGAGACAGGGGCGGCAGGCGAGCAGTACTTC CASSETGAAGEQYF
TRBJ2-5 few TRBV28 NA TGTGCCAGCAGTTCAGGAGGCCAAGAGACCCAGTACTTC CASSSGGQETQYF
TRBJ2-5 NA TRBV21-1 NA TGTGCCAGCAGCAAAGCCTTCGGGAGGCTGGAGACCCAGTACTTC CASSKAFGRLETQYF
TRBJ2-2 few TRBV30 NA TGTGCCTGGAGTATCACGCGTACCGGGGAGCTGTTTTTT CAWSITRTGELFF
TRBJ2-5 NA TRBV18 NA TGTGCCAGCTCACCGGGACTCTCGTACCAAGAGACCCAGTACTTC CASSPGLSYQETQYF
TRBJ2-1 NA TRBV10-3 NA TGTGCCATCAGTGAGAGTAGCAATGAGCAGTTCTTC CAISESSNEQFF
TRBJ2-3 few TRBV5-4 NA TGTGCCAGCAGCTTGATGCCTAGCGAATTCACAGATACGCAGTATTTT CASSLMPSEFTDTQYF
TRBJ1-2 NA TRBV28 TRBD1 TGTGCCAGGAAGGGGGCGCAAGGCTACACCTTC CARKGAQGYTF
TRBJ2-1 NA TRBV5-1 NA TGCGCCAGCAGCTTTGGCCACAATGAGCAGTTCTTC CASSFGHNEQFF
TRBJ2-1 NA TRBV7-9 TRBD2 TGTGCCAGCAGCATGGGACTAGCGGGAGTTGAGCAGTTCTTC CASSMGLAGVEQFF
TRBJ1-2 NA TRBV7-9 NA TGTGCCAGCAGCGGGAGGGACGGAGAGGGCTACACCTTC CASSGRDGEGYTF
TRBJ2-5 NA TRBV18 NA TGTGCCAGCTCCCCCGGACTTGGAGAGACCCAGTACTTC CASSPGLGETQYF
TRBJ2-3 few TRBV7-2 TRBD2 TGTGCCAGCAGCTTAGTCCCGGGACTAGCGGAGGGCACGATAGATACGCAGTATTTT CASSLVPGLAEGTIDTQYF
TRBJ1-4 few TRBV5-6 TRBD1 TGTGCCAGCAGCGGGACAGGGGGCGAAAAACTGTTTTTT CASSGTGGEKLFF
TRBJ2-7 NA TRBV28 TRBD2 TGTGCCAGCAGTTGGGAGGGTTCCTACGAGCAGTACTTC CASSWEGSYEQYF
TRBJ2-1 NA TRBV15 TRBD2 TGTGCCACCAGCCCCTTGTTAGGGGTAGCGGGAGTGAGAGCCCATGAGCAGTTCTTC CATSPLLGVAGVRAHEQFF
TRBJ2-5 NA TRBV2 NA TGTGCCAGCAGTTTAGAAGAGACCCAGTACTTC CASSLEETQYF
TRBJ2-1 few TRBV5-1 TRBD2 TGCGCCAGCAGCTCCCTAGCGGGAGGGCCGGTTGAGCAGTTCTTC CASSSLAGGPVEQFF